Only one count was recorded for the clone carrying this T cell receptor beta chain. Per the authors' pipeline: Reference gene primer amplification yielded estimated nucleated cell counts. Sequencing used immunoSEQ multiplex PCR; TCRdb keeps in-frame clones, though not all of them. From that table come the V and J calls and clone size; the DNA was used to work out D and trimming. Here the sample spans about 370,000 clones, over 75% being singletons. From germline, CDR1 is KGHDR and CDR2 SFDVKD. The CDR3 length is 11 residues. Germline trimming cut 4 bases from V and 14 bases from J; bases unmatched to any gene: 3. Living in under 30 US areas, the participants were between 18 and 89 years of age. What the recovered Cohort 3 donors had was two negative PCRs, clearance, or symptom resolution. The source of the sample is a study of blood T cell repertoires in COVID-19. Overall study: Italy, Spain and the United States were the sources of the convalescent and acute COVID-19 samples.

The chain carries TRBV24-1 and TRBJ2-1, with TRBD2 matching 8 bases. The clonotype was recovered from a man in his late teens or twenties who had recovered from COVID-19. Sequences were obtained from PBMCs or T cells enriched from blood (not recorded which). CDR3 bases: TGTGCCACCAGTGAGGGGACTAGAGAGTTCTTC. Its protein product is CATSEGTREFF.